The TCR beta chain under discussion was sequenced for a study of blood T cell repertoires in COVID-19. As processed by the authors: Quantification of nucleated cells was approximated via reference gene primer amplification. Measured with immunoSEQ multiplex PCR; TCRdb has only the in-frame clones, and not every one. That table is the source of V, J and clone size, and D and trimming were worked out from the DNA. The sample lists more than 60,000 clones, around 87% occurring once. The V end lost 1 base, the J end lost 16 bases, and 17 bases lay between the germline ends. Germline V gene data show CDR1 as SGHTA and CDR2 as FQGNSA. CDR3 length: 14 residues.

The chain links TRBV7-2 to TRBJ1-6; possibly TRBD1 for D (5 bases). This clonotype was sampled from a man between 60 and 70 years old with acute or convalescent COVID-19. The specimen sequenced was peripheral blood. The CDR3 DNA reads as TGTACCAGCAGCTTAGTGGGGGACTACAGTCAACTCCACTTT. Translating it yields CTSSLVGDYSQLHF.